Listed below are T cell receptor beta chains from one sample, sequenced in a study of blood T cell repertoires in COVID-19. Assay used: immunoSEQ multiplex PCR; TCRdb lists only in-frame clones, some missing. The sample holds over 200,000 clones, more than 70% seen once. Sequencing used peripheral blood. The receptors stem from a woman aged 60-75 years with acute or convalescent COVID-19. Each CDR3 is given with its conserved first and last residue. D genes are given only for firm matches. Only part of the rows carry a size: once, few, many, or a class if the clone is expanded.

CDR3 length	clone size	J gene	D gene	V gene	CDR3 DNA	CDR3 protein
14	-	TRBJ2-3	-	TRBV7-2	TGTGCCAGCAGCTTCTCAGGATACACAGATACGCAGTATTTT	CASSFSGYTDTQYF
21	-	TRBJ2-2	TRBD2	TRBV4-2	TGTGCCAGCAGCCAAGATATTTCAGGACTAGCGGGTTCCTTGAACACCGGGGAGCTGTTTTTT	CASSQDISGLAGSLNTGELFF
15	few	TRBJ1-1	TRBD1	TRBV7-2	TGTGCCAGCAGCCTGGAAAGGACAGGAGGGACTGAAGCTTTCTTT	CASSLERTGGTEAFF
14	few	TRBJ1-1	-	TRBV19	TGTGCCAGTAGTATAGCTACTCTGAACACTGAAGCTTTCTTT	CASSIATLNTEAFF
17	-	TRBJ2-6	-	TRBV9	TGTGCCAGCAGCGTAGATCCGCGCGTTTCTGGGGCCAACGTCCTGACTTTC	CASSVDPRVSGANVLTF
16	-	TRBJ2-1	-	TRBV27	TGTGCCAGCAGTTTAAGATGGAGTACCACCTACAATGAGCAGTTCTTC	CASSLRWSTTYNEQFF
14	-	TRBJ1-2	-	TRBV18	TGTGCCAGCTCACCACCAGCACCGTCGAATGGCTACACCTTC	CASSPPAPSNGYTF
15	-	TRBJ1-2	TRBD1	TRBV5-4	TGTGCCAGCAGCTCGTACAGGGGGCCACCCGATGGCTACACCTTC	CASSSYRGPPDGYTF
13	-	TRBJ1-1	-	TRBV30	TGTGCCTGGAGTGTCCCAGGGGTCACTGAAGCTTTCTTT	CAWSVPGVTEAFF
15	-	TRBJ1-2	-	TRBV6-5	TGTGCCAGCAGTTACTCGGGGTCCGGAGGCTATGGCTACACCTTC	CASSYSGSGGYGYTF
17	-	TRBJ2-3	TRBD2	TRBV4-1	TGCGCCAGCAGGCTAGCGGGGGGTCCCGACAGCACAGATACGCAGTATTTT	CASRLAGGPDSTDTQYF
14	-	TRBJ2-1	TRBD2	TRBV7-9	TGTGCCAGCAACCGGGACTACTCCTACAATGAGCAGTTCTTC	CASNRDYSYNEQFF